The subject of this entry is one T cell receptor (beta chain). The antigen is undetermined. These data originate in a study of CD8+ T cells in alopecia areata. On the study more broadly: At a dose of 5 to 10 mg twice daily, oral tofacitinib was given to treated patients. The study, taken as a whole, reports: Compared with normal scalp, lesional scalp had higher clonality and more expanded CD8+ clones.

Sequencing templates came from extracted RNA that was reverse transcribed into cDNA. Generated by immunoSEQ multiplex PCR, the TCRdb table keeps only in-frame clones and is missing some. The sample comprises under 250,000 clones, more than 45% of which are singletons, and approximately 1.4% rests with the top ten. Treatment reported: oral pan-JAK inhibitor, 5-10 mg twice daily. Collection of lesional scalp punch biopsies and peripheral blood was performed in alopecia areata patients. This CDR3 has 18 amino acids. After removal of 0 bases from V and 2 bases from J, the junction contained 5 bases not matched to a gene. Germline V gene lookup returns CDR1 LGHNA and CDR2 YSLEER.

The sample was CD4+ T cells sorted from blood, taken at week 4, from a patient treated with tofacitinib. The chain combines TRBV4-3 with TRBJ2-6; 9 bases line up with TRBD2. The sequence came from a human donor with alopecia areata. The CDR3 sequence: CASSQDSRGGPGANVLTF. The CDR3 DNA is TGCGCCAGCAGCCAAGACTCGCGGGGGGGGCCTGGGGCCAACGTCCTGACTTTC.